The TCR beta chain described here comes from a study of blood T cell repertoires in COVID-19 (dated by TCRdb to 2020 to 2022). In terms of the full investigation: The collaborator samples originated in the United States, Italy and Spain and spanned the acute and convalescent phases of COVID-19. The prospective study material was composed of cDNA or gDNA derived from T cells, B-cell-depleted T cells, or PBMCs. The dataset comprised deeply sampled blood TCRbeta repertoires from subjects exposed to, actively infected with, or recovered from COVID-19. The repertoires were released in a freely available public database meant as a resource for research on the immune response to SARS-CoV-2. The samples were drawn from the first 160 participants of the ongoing ImmuneRACE study and from 1,254 subjects provided by 6 global collaborators. Sample metadata almost always included a de-identified subject ID, COVID-19 status, age in years and sex. Where available, HLA class I and class II types were obtained from metadata supplied by the sample provider rather than from assay-based typing. Study-level results and caveats: The quantity of clinical and demographic metadata differed by source and by participant and was supplied without curation.

Collaborating institutions collected whole blood in K2EDTA tubes following their own protocols. Collaborator samples were shipped for TCRbeta analysis as frozen whole blood, isolated PBMCs, or DNA extracted from either sample type. The immunoSEQ Assay, a bias-controlled multiplex PCR, was used to amplify TCRbeta CDR3 regions from genomic DNA. On the authors' methods: Within the assay, amplification of reference gene primers was used to estimate how many nucleated cells each sample contained. To quantify the absolute abundance of each unique TCRbeta CDR3 rearrangement, sequence reads were collapsed and filtered. For each sample, productive Simpson clonality was calculated as the square root of Simpson's diversity index across productive rearrangements. As stored in TCRdb, this immuneACCESS dataset retains in-frame rearrangements with V and J assigned. A fraction of the clones does not appear; measured against another copy, unresolved V genes explain less than half of the discrepancy, and the remainder lacks a known reason. V, J and clone size are taken as reported in that table, and D and trimming were inferred from the DNA itself. In all, the sample holds about 120,000 clones, and approximately 90% of those were seen once. The ten largest clones add up to around a tenth of the sample.

As regards this clone: The antigen this receptor binds is unknown. No much larger clonotype is one base removed from it; base qualities were not supplied.

The germline V gene (reference sequence) gives CDR1 as LNHDA and CDR2 as SQIVND. Here V drops 5 bases and J drops 8 bases, and the junction holds 4 bases not matched to any gene. The CDR3 covers 12 residues, taking in both the cysteine and the phenylalanine. The CDR3 DNA has 36 bases and is translated from base 1. The clonotype was recovered from a man between 50 and 59 years old with acute or convalescent COVID-19. Sequencing was carried out using peripheral blood. The rearrangement joined TRBV19 to TRBJ1-2; 8 bases in the middle match TRBD1. The CDR3 is CASSPSGGGYTF. The DNA sequence is as follows: TGTGCCAGTAGTCCGTCAGGGGGCGGCTACACCTTC.